The 21 T cell receptor beta chains below all came from one sample that was sequenced in a study of OX40 agonist ivuxolimab in advanced cancers. The repertoire was sequenced with immunoSEQ multiplex PCR; TCRdb's copy has only in-frame clones and lacks some. The table lists 77,000 or so clones, over 80% of them singletons. The sequencing here drew on CD4+ or CD8+ T cells sorted from blood, taken in a trial of the OX40 agonist ivuxolimab. The receptors were sampled from an adult with an advanced solid tumor such as melanoma, head and neck, liver or kidney cancer.

V usage is TRBV6-6 and J usage is TRBJ2-7; 7 nucleotides align to TRBD2. CDR3 size: 12 residues. In germline, CDR1 is MNHNY, CDR2 SVGAGI (reference sequence). V was pared by 6 bases and J by 4 bases, with 3 bases of the junction left unmatched. Here the CDR3 reads CASRKAGYEQYF. The CDR3 DNA sequence: TGTGCCAGCAGGAAAGCGGGGTACGAGCAGTACTTC.

This CDR3 reads CASSFNPMGLAGVNEQFF. The CDR3 DNA follows: TGTGCCAGCAGCTTTAATCCTATGGGTCTAGCGGGAGTCAATGAGCAGTTCTTC. The V and J genes are TRBV11-2 and TRBJ2-1, with 10 bases matching TRBD2. CDR3 size: 18 residues. The germline V gene encodes CDR1 SGHAT and CDR2 FQNNGV. V lost 3 bases and J lost 6; bases outside the gene matches: 14.

This chain connects TRBV5-4 to TRBJ2-1; 12 bases fit TRBD2. CDR1 and CDR2 (germline): SGHNT, YYREEE (reference sequence). V lost 3 bases to trimming and J lost 6 bases; unmatched junction nucleotides: 10. The CDR3 sequence is 17 residues long. CDR3: CASSSPGLLAGGNEQFF. The CDR3 DNA sequence: TGTGCCAGCAGCTCGCCTGGGCTACTAGCGGGAGGCAATGAGCAGTTCTTC. The complete variable domain, with remaining parts taken from reference TRBV5-4 and TRBJ2-1, reads ETGVTQSPTHLIKTRGQQVTLRCSSQSGHNTVSWYQQALGQGPQFIFQYYREEENGRGNFPPRFSGLQFPNYSSELNVNALELDDSALYLCASSSPGLLAGGNEQFFGPGTRLTVL.

This chain connects TRBV2 to TRBJ2-7; D is undetermined. Germline CDR1 is SNHLY and CDR2 is FYNNEI. This CDR3 is 12 amino acids long. V lost 6 bases and J 1 base, leaving 7 bases between the germline ends. The CDR3 coding sequence is TGTGCCAGCAGACTGGAGTCCTACGAGCAGTACTTC. Amino acid sequence: CASRLESYEQYF. Full variable domain (remainder filled in from reference TRBV2 and TRBJ2-7): EPEVTQTPSHQVTQMGQEVILRCVPISNHLYFYWYRQILGQKVEFLVSFYNNEISEKSEIFDDQFSVERPDGSNFTLKIRSTKLEDSAMYFCASRLESYEQYFGPGTRLTVT.

The chain recombines TRBV18 with TRBJ2-7; TRBD2 agrees at 10 bases. The germline V gene encodes CDR1 KGHSH and CDR2 LQKENI. J lost 2 bases, V lost 0 bases, and 7 bases had no gene match. CDR3 length: 17 amino acids. The CDR3: CASSPPSSGSYPYEQYF. CDR3 coding DNA: TGTGCCAGCTCACCACCGTCTAGCGGGAGTTACCCCTACGAGCAGTACTTC.

The chain is built from TRBV6-6 and TRBJ1-5; tentative D call: TRBD1 (6 bases). The CDR3 extends over 14 amino acids. Germline values: CDR1 MNHNY, CDR2 SVGAGI (reference sequence). V lost 10 bases and J 6 bases, leaving 19 bases between the germline ends. The CDR3 loop reads CATLRAGVGQPQHF. The CDR3 DNA sequence: TGTGCCACCCTGAGGGCAGGGGTGGGTCAGCCCCAGCATTTT.

The chain recombines TRBV4-1 with TRBJ2-7; 8 bases fit TRBD1. Germline assignment: CDR1 MGHRA and CDR2 YSYEKL. The CDR3 has 16 amino acids. V trimming: 1 base; J trimming: 6 bases; junction bases outside the gene matches: 11. As DNA, the CDR3 is TGCGCCAGCAGCCAAGTTCCTGGGGACAGGCGGCGCGAGCAGTACTTC. As protein: CASSQVPGDRRREQYF.

This rearrangement joins TRBV5-4 to TRBJ2-1; TRBD2 aligns across 10 bases. Germline CDR1 SGHNT, CDR2 YYREEE (reference sequence). This CDR3 has 15 amino acids. The V segment lost 2 bases and the J segment 9 bases; nucleotides outside the gene matches: 8. CDR3 sequence (DNA): TGTGCCAGCAGCTTAAGGCTAGCGGGAGCTACTGAGCAGTTCTTC. It codes for CASSLRLAGATEQFF.

The chain joins TRBV7-2 to TRBJ2-7; 7 nucleotides line up with TRBD1. This CDR3 has 14 amino acids. Germline V gene data show CDR1 as SGHTA and CDR2 as FQGNSA. V lost 3 bases, J lost 3 bases, and 5 bases stayed unmatched. The CDR3, as DNA: TGTGCCAGCAGCTTGGTCGGGGACAGCTACGAGCAGTACTTC. Its protein is CASSLVGDSYEQYF.

The table lists this clone with a count of one. This sequence joins TRBV19 and TRBJ2-1; no reliable D call. The CDR3 contains 13 residues. Trimming removed 5 bases from V and 5 bases from J, with 10 bases in between. CDR1 LNHDA and CDR2 SQIVND come from the germline V gene (reference sequence). The CDR3 coding sequence is TGTGCCAGTAGTTTTTCCCAGGACAATGAGCAGTTCTTC. The encoded protein is CASSFSQDNEQFF.

This clone was picked up one time. Additional DNA sequences in this sample encode the identical CDR3. The chain joins TRBV5-1 to TRBJ2-7; the match to TRBD1 covers 8 bases. The CDR3 is made up of 14 amino acids. Germline V gene lookup returns CDR1 SGHRS and CDR2 YFSETQ. Unmatched junction bases numbered 5, after V lost 4 bases and J lost 2 bases. CDR3 in amino acids: CASSLGQGAYEQYF. For the CDR3, the DNA is TGCGCCAGCAGCCTAGGACAGGGCGCCTACGAGCAGTACTTC.

The rearrangement links TRBV9 to TRBJ2-2, with D maybe TRBD2 (6 bases). Germline CDR1 SGDLS, CDR2 YYNGEE. Deletions cut 1 base from V and 4 bases from J, with 20 bases between. The CDR3 has 18 amino acids. CDR3 in amino acids: CASSVSGPGDFFTGELFF. DNA for the CDR3: TGTGCCAGCAGCGTAAGCGGCCCGGGGGACTTTTTCACCGGGGAGCTGTTTTTT.

This rearrangement joins TRBV30 to TRBJ1-2, with 9 bases aligning to TRBD1. Trimming took 0 bases from V and 5 from J; bases not matched to a gene: 7. CDR3 length: 15 amino acids. Germline loops: CDR1 GTSNPN, CDR2 SVGIG (reference sequence). The CDR3 region has the DNA TGTGCCTGGAGTGTTTCGGGACAGGGAGAGTATGGCTACACCTTC. Translated: CAWSVSGQGEYGYTF.

CDR3 nucleotides: TGTGCCAGCAGCGCCTTGGTAGGGGGCTACAATGAGCAGTTCTTC. Amino acids: CASSALVGGYNEQFF. V is TRBV9 and J is TRBJ2-1; D may be TRBD1 (6 bases). From germline, CDR1 is SGDLS and CDR2 YYNGEE. V dropped 3 bases and J dropped 3 bases, with 13 bases sitting between them. CDR3 length: 15 residues. The full variable domain, in which reference TRBV9 and TRBJ2-1 provide the parts outside the CDR3, is DSGVTQTPKHLITATGQRVTLRCSPRSGDLSVYWYQQSLDQGLQFLIQYYNGEERAKGNILERFSAQQFPDLHSELNLSSLELGDSALYFCASSALVGGYNEQFFGPGTRLTVL.

This rearrangement joins TRBV4-3 to TRBJ2-2; 8 bases agree with TRBD1. V lost 1 base, J lost 5 bases, and 3 bases stayed unmatched. Germline loops: CDR1 LGHNA, CDR2 YSLEER. This CDR3 is built from 15 residues. The CDR3 DNA is TGCGCCAGCAGCCAAGTACAGGGGGTTACCGGGGAGCTGTTTTTT. Protein: CASSQVQGVTGELFF.

The CDR3: CAWSRDSSYEQYF. Written as DNA, the CDR3 is TGTGCCTGGAGCCGGGACAGTTCCTACGAGCAGTACTTC. The V call is TRBV30, the J call TRBJ2-7, with 7 bases identical to TRBD1. Germline CDR1 is GTSNPN and CDR2 is SVGIG (reference sequence). Germline trimming cut 3 bases from V and 1 base from J; bases unmatched to any gene: 3. The CDR3 contains 13 residues.

This CDR3 is CASSQSWNNEQFF. Written as DNA, the CDR3 is TGCGCCAGCAGCCAAAGTTGGAACAATGAGCAGTTCTTC. J is TRBJ2-1 and V is TRBV4-3; D uncertain. V lost 2 bases and J lost 5, with 7 bases in between. The CDR3 totals 13 residues. Per germline, CDR1 LGHNA and CDR2 YSLEER.

The rearrangement links TRBV29-1 to TRBJ2-5, with a weak D call TRBD1 (5 bases). The CDR3 has 14 amino acids. CDR1 and CDR2 (germline): SQVTM, ANQGSEA. Between the trimmed V and J ends, which lost 1 base and 5 bases, there was a span of 14 bases. The CDR3: CSVEVPGWDETQYF. CDR3 in DNA: TGCAGCGTTGAAGTTCCAGGGTGGGATGAGACCCAGTACTTC.

This clone appeared once. V gene TRBV5-1 combines with J gene TRBJ1-3; no firm D call. CDR3 length: 14 amino acids. Between the trimmed V and J ends, which lost 3 bases and 8 bases, there was a span of 15 bases. Looked up from germline, CDR1 is SGHRS and CDR2 is YFSETQ. The CDR3 protein is CASSYEGYTDTIYF. The CDR3 nucleotides are TGCGCCAGCAGCTACGAAGGTTACACAGACACCATATATTTT.

V and J are TRBV4-2 and TRBJ2-7; possibly TRBD1 for D (6 bases). CDR1 LGHNA and CDR2 YNFKEQ come from the germline V gene. The CDR3 covers 16 residues. With 3 bases removed from V and 4 bases from J, the gap between germline ends came to 19 bases. The CDR3 reads CASSHFRRDTPYEQYF. The CDR3 coding sequence is TGTGCCAGCAGCCATTTCCGAAGGGACACCCCGTACGAGCAGTACTTC.

The CDR3 spells CAWSHRGSQPQHF. The CDR3 DNA sequence: TGTGCCTGGAGCCACAGGGGAAGTCAGCCCCAGCATTTT. The chain employs TRBV30 and TRBJ1-5; 7 nucleotides line up with TRBD1. The junction had 5 bases not matched to a gene; V was cut back by 3 bases and J by 6 bases. CDR1 is GTSNPN, CDR2 SVGIG, per germline (reference sequence). CDR3 length: 13 residues. Supplemented by reference TRBV30 and TRBJ1-5, the full variable domain reads SQTIHQWPATLVQPVGSPLSLECTVEGTSNPNLYWYRQAAGRGLQLLFYSVGIGQISSEVPQNLSASRPQDRQFILSSKKLLLSDSGFYLCAWSHRGSQPQHFGDGTRLSIL.